Sequencing of this TCR beta chain was carried out in a study of T cells in Graves' hyperthyroidism and ophthalmopathy. Study results and caveats: Patients with ophthalmopathy were separated from those with stable hyperthyroidism by a 13 V-J model.

From germline, CDR1 is SNHLY and CDR2 FYNNEI. This CDR3 has 13 residues. RNA transcripts gave rise to amplified TCR beta CDR3 regions. HTBI primers drove first-round RT-PCR of the TCR CDR3. MiXCR, run by TCRdb on the multiplex PCR reads, gives a single entry per CDR3 protein. The data show about 610,000 distinct CDR3 sequences, with 40% to 55% seen just once and approximately 7.5% held by the top ten. About this clonotype itself: No antigen is known for it. Given a much more abundant clone one base away, this may be a read error.

This sequence joins TRBV2 and TRBJ2-7, with TRBD2 matching over 8 bases. What was sequenced was peripheral blood or thyroid tissue (not recorded which). The receptor was isolated from a woman aged 18-35 years with Graves' hyperthyroidism. CDR3 residues: CASSSGARGEQCF. For the CDR3, the DNA is TGTGCCAGCAGTTCAGGAGCGCGGGGGGAGCAGTGCTTC.